This T cell receptor (beta chain) was profiled in a study of CD8 T cells in ankylosing spondylitis (TCRdb year 2017). Background on the whole study: The study profiled T cell receptor beta repertoires in healthy donors and ankylosing spondylitis patients to find disease-linked TCR variants. The whole study cohort included 95 to 130 healthy donors and 25 or so ankylosing spondylitis patients. Peripheral blood was sampled, and synovial fluid was also collected from ankylosing spondylitis patients.

In its sample, this clonotype was seen many times. Its antigen specificity is not known. Base qualities are not provided; no much larger clone lies one nucleotide away. Sequencing instrument: Illumina HiSeq 2500. Quantitative 5'-RACE with molecular barcodes was the method used to prepare the TCR beta libraries. The original methods were these. To identify disease-linked TCR variants, a new computational method was used, one built on a probabilistic model of VDJ rearrangement. Through fastp at Q25 and MiXCR, TCRdb rebuilt clones from the public reads, retaining in-frame beta chains. Rows are combined by CDR3 protein, so each entry shows the most common genes and DNA. It is TCRdb's table, rather than the study itself, that gives the V and J calls and clone size. The sample yields 220,000 or so distinct CDR3 sequences; about 11% were counted once. Over 20% of the sample lies in the top ten. The CDR3 measures 16 amino acids from cysteine to phenylalanine. Only CDR3 DNA remains: 48 bases, in frame from the first base. CDR1 is given as DFQATT and CDR2 as SNEGSKA, both from the germline V gene (reference sequence). The V end loses 0 bases and the J end loses 3 bases, and a stretch of 18 bases separates them.

On the study overall, not on this receptor specifically: Blood from ankylosing spondylitis patients appeared to be characterized by a TCR beta motif composed of about eight highly homologous amino acid variants. Some of the motif variants had been reported before in the synovial fluid and blood of reactive arthritis patients, a finding that suggests common disease-initiation mechanisms. The disease-linked clones had a CD8+ phenotype and were found at relatively low frequencies in peripheral blood. The disease-linked clones were reported to be significantly enriched in matched synovial fluid samples from ankylosing spondylitis patients.

Material: blood, either unsorted or a sorted T cell fraction (not recorded which). This sequence originates from a male donor with ankylosing spondylitis or in good health (not recorded which). The V and J segments used are TRBV20-1 and TRBJ2-7, with the D segment possibly TRBD1 or TRBD2, each aligning over 5 bases. The DNA sequence is as follows: TGCAGTGCTAGAGATCAGAGGAGGACACAAAGCTACGAGCAGTACTTC. It encodes CSARDQRRTQSYEQYF.